The 16 T cell receptor beta chains below all came from one sample that was sequenced in a study of human T cells and chemical hapten exposure. The time point denotes: patch test 2, 6 weeks after DPC sensitization. Treatment in this sample: therapeutic diphenylcyclopropenone sensitization with weekly scalp DPC. TCRdb processed the RACE reads anew with MiXCR; each CDR3 protein has one entry. This table has more than 85,000 distinct CDR3 sequences, 9% to 9.5% appearing once. This specimen consisted of whole blood, obtained in connection with sensitization to the hapten diphenylcyclopropenone (DPC). The receptors were gathered from a woman aged 40 to 55 with alopecia areata. Some clones in this sample may be carry-over from other donors' samples.

There are many counts of this clonotype. V usage is TRBV6-2 or TRBV6-3 and J usage is TRBJ1-1; no clear D. CDR1 and CDR2 from the germline V gene are MNHEY and SVGEGT. The CDR3 length is 14 residues. Trimming shortened V by 0 bases and J by 5 bases, and 10 bases separated the two germline ends. The CDR3 here is CASSYSRGQTEAFF. CDR3 DNA sequence: TGTGCCAGCAGTTACTCGAGAGGGCAGACTGAAGCTTTCTTT.

The chain links TRBV7-3 to TRBJ1-1, with TRBD1 matching over 7 bases. Germline trimming cut 5 bases from V and 7 bases from J; bases unmatched to any gene: 7. This CDR3 has 13 residues. CDR1 SGHTA and CDR2 FQGTGA come from the germline V gene. The CDR3 bases are TGTGCCAGCAGCCCCGTCGGGACAGTTGAAGCTTTCTTT. Protein sequence: CASSPVGTVEAFF. Combining the CDR3 with reference TRBV7-3 and TRBJ1-1 gives the whole variable domain GAGVSQTPSNKVTEKGKYVELRCDPISGHTALYWYRQSLGQGPEFLIYFQGTGAADDSGLPNDRFFAVRPEGSVSTLKIQRTERGDSAVYLCASSPVGTVEAFFGQGTRLTVV.

The chain joins TRBV7-2 to TRBJ1-3; D is unresolved. The ends were cut back, 7 bases at V and 2 bases at J, with 9 bases in the middle. Germline V gene sequence: CDR1 SGHTA, CDR2 FQGNSA. The CDR3 sequence is 13 residues long. The CDR3 loop reads CASTLGAGNTIYF. CDR3 nucleotide sequence: TGTGCCAGCACGCTTGGTGCTGGAAACACCATATATTTT.

This clonotype was observed a few times. V is TRBV28 and J is TRBJ2-7; D tentatively reads TRBD1 or TRBD2 (6 bases each). The CDR3 consists of 16 residues. CDR1 is MDHEN and CDR2 is SYDVKM in the germline V gene. V lost 1 base to trimming and J lost 7 bases, with 20 bases between them. The CDR3 DNA is TGTGCCAGCAGTTTATTCGGTCGGGGGCCCTCTACGGAGCAGTACTTC. This gives the protein CASSLFGRGPSTEQYF.

Ten or more counts support this clonotype. The chain couples TRBV5-1 to TRBJ2-1, with D perhaps matching TRBD1 (5 bases). Trimming left V 5 bases short and J 8 bases short, with 17 bases between. The CDR3 is 14 residues long. Germline V gene lookup returns CDR1 SGHRS and CDR2 YFSETQ. The CDR3 bases are TGCGCCAGCAGTCAACAACCAGGGATGGATGAGCAGTTCTTC. As protein: CASSQQPGMDEQFF.

V gene TRBV7-2 combines with J gene TRBJ2-7; the match to TRBD2 covers 8 bases. The CDR3 is 16 residues long. Germline V gene sequence: CDR1 SGHTA, CDR2 FQGNSA. Germline trimming cut 2 bases from V and 6 bases from J; bases unmatched to any gene: 12. CDR3 DNA: TGTGCCAGCAGCTTAAAAAGCGGGGGCTACGCGGGCGAGCAGTACTTC. Residues: CASSLKSGGYAGEQYF.

This clonotype was seen many times. J is TRBJ2-7 and V is TRBV7-7; D not certain. Germline CDR1 and CDR2: SSHAT and FNYEAQ (reference sequence). V was cut by 2 bases and J by 4 bases, with 3 bases left in between. CDR3 size: 11 residues. The CDR3 reads CASSLTYEQYF. The CDR3 nucleotides read TGTGCCAGCAGCTTAACTTACGAGCAGTACTTC.

This clonotype was found many times. This chain links TRBV6-5 with TRBJ2-5; 11 nucleotides agree with TRBD2. V shed 5 bases, J shed 6 bases, and the junction held 5 bases outside the gene matches. Germline CDR1 reads MNHEY; CDR2 reads SVGAGI. The CDR3 is 14 residues long. The CDR3 region is CASSPGTSGKTQYF. Here the CDR3 DNA reads TGTGCCAGCAGTCCCGGGACTAGCGGAAAGACCCAGTACTTC.

Only a few counts were recorded for this clonotype. The chain recombines TRBV4-3 with TRBJ1-4; 7 bases map to TRBD1. The CDR3 extends over 15 amino acids. V was pared by 4 bases and J by 4 bases, with 6 bases of the junction left unmatched. Germline CDR1 LGHNA, CDR2 YSLEER. CDR3 in amino acids: CASSPTRGYNEKLFF. CDR3 DNA sequence: TGCGCCAGCAGCCCTACCAGGGGGTATAATGAAAAACTGTTTTTT.

This clonotype appeared many times. This chain uses TRBV7-8 with TRBJ2-5; D is perhaps TRBD2 (6 bases). This CDR3 is 15 amino acids long. Per germline, CDR1 SGHVS and CDR2 FQNEAQ. Trimming took off 6 bases at V and 5 bases at J, with 19 bases between the two ends. The CDR3 is CASRRTSFRGETQYF. Written as DNA, the CDR3 is TGTGCCAGCAGACGTACTAGCTTCCGGGGGGAGACCCAGTACTTC.

The chain uses TRBV6-5 and TRBJ1-2, with TRBD1 matching 8 bases. Germline-derived CDR1 and CDR2 are MNHEY and SVGAGI. The V and J ends lost 2 bases and 4 bases, in that order; junction bases with no gene match: 9. The CDR3 covers 16 residues. CDR3 nucleotide sequence: TGTGCCAGCAGTTACCACGGGACAGGCGGTTCCTATGGCTACACCTTC. Translated: CASSYHGTGGSYGYTF.

This clonotype was observed at least ten times. The chain has TRBV7-2 and TRBJ2-3, with TRBD2 matching over 11 bases. V was clipped by 7 bases and J by 1 base; unmatched bases: 4. Looked up from germline, CDR1 is SGHTA and CDR2 is FQGNSA. This CDR3 region has 15 residues. The CDR3 DNA reads as TGTGCCAGCAATGTAGCGGGGGGGGGCACAGATACGCAGTATTTT. Protein: CASNVAGGGTDTQYF. Together with reference TRBV7-2 and TRBJ2-3, the CDR3 gives the full variable domain: GAGVSQSPSNKVTEKGKDVELRCDPISGHTALYWYRQSLGQGLEFLIYFQGNSAPDKSGLPSDRFSAERTGGSVSTLTIQRTQQEDSAVYLCASNVAGGGTDTQYFGPGTRLTVL.

This clonotype has more than one count but fewer than ten. This chain joins TRBV28 and TRBJ1-3, with D possibly matching TRBD1 (6 bases). Germline V gene lookup returns CDR1 MDHEN and CDR2 SYDVKM. The CDR3 length is 15 residues. V was clipped by 1 base and J by 2 bases, with 9 bases between them. DNA of the CDR3: TGTGCCAGCAGTTTATACAGGGATGCTGGAAACACCATATATTTT. Protein: CASSLYRDAGNTIYF. Combining the CDR3 with reference TRBV28 and TRBJ1-3 gives the whole variable domain DVKVTQSSRYLVKRTGEKVFLECVQDMDHENMFWYRQDPGLGLRLIYFSYDVKMKEKGDIPEGYSVSREKKERFSLILESASTNQTSMYLCASSLYRDAGNTIYFGEGSWLTVV.

The table lists this clonotype with many counts. The chain carries TRBV5-1 and TRBJ2-1; possible D gene TRBD2, 5 bases. The CDR3 is 14 amino acids. The germline CDR1 and CDR2 sequences are SGHRS and YFSETQ. V was pared by 0 bases and J by 3 bases, with 7 bases between. For the CDR3, the DNA is TGCGCCAGCAGCTTGGACGGGGACTACAATGAGCAGTTCTTC. It encodes CASSLDGDYNEQFF.

This clonotype was counted only a few times. The chain links TRBV2 to TRBJ1-1; 8 positions match TRBD1. With V trimmed by 7 bases and J by 4 bases, 8 bases remained unmatched. Per germline, CDR1 SNHLY and CDR2 FYNNEI. The CDR3 runs to 14 residues. The CDR3 is CASILGQGVTEAFF. The DNA of the CDR3 is TGTGCCAGCATTCTTGGACAGGGTGTCACTGAAGCTTTCTTT. Using reference TRBV2 and TRBJ1-1 for the parts outside the CDR3, the full variable domain is EPEVTQTPSHQVTQMGQEVILRCVPISNHLYFYWYRQILGQKVEFLVSFYNNEISEKSEIFDDQFSVERPDGSNFTLKIRSTKLEDSAMYFCASILGQGVTEAFFGQGTRLTVV.

This clonotype came up a few times. The rearrangement uses TRBV5-4 and TRBJ1-2, with a possible D match to TRBD1 (6 bases). Trimming removed 0 bases from V and 4 bases from J, with 13 bases in between. The germline gives CDR1 SGHNT, CDR2 YYREEE (reference sequence). The CDR3 spans 15 residues. The CDR3 is CASSLETGQFYGYTF. The CDR3 DNA reads as TGTGCCAGCAGCTTGGAGACAGGACAATTCTATGGCTACACCTTC.